These 3 T cell receptor beta chains were sequenced from one sample in a study of shared clonotypes between healthy human individuals. The table came from immunoSEQ multiplex PCR; TCRdb's copy has only in-frame clones and leaves some out. Of roughly 2 million clones listed, 95% are singletons. The sample consisted of naive CD4+ T cells sorted from blood. Subset of the sample: CD45RA+ positively selected. The origin of the receptors is a man aged 18 to 35 in good health.

The DNA of the CDR3 is TGTGCCAGCAGTGAAAATAGCGGGGGAGGACAGGAGCAGTTCTTC. This gives the protein CASSENSGGGQEQFF. The chain has TRBV2 and TRBJ2-1, with TRBD2 matching over 9 bases. J lost 10 bases, V lost 2 bases, and 9 bases had no gene match. Germline values: CDR1 SNHLY, CDR2 FYNNEI. The CDR3 is 15 amino acids.

Of note for this clone: This same CDR3 is encoded by further DNA sequences in the sample. The chain links TRBV5-1 to TRBJ1-2; 7 bases fit TRBD1. Unmatched junction bases numbered 0, after V lost 1 base and J lost 3 bases. This CDR3 has 13 residues. Germline V gene lookup returns CDR1 SGHRS and CDR2 YFSETQ. In DNA form, the CDR3 reads TGCGCCAGCAGCTTGCAGGGGGACTATGGCTACACCTTC. This gives the protein CASSLQGDYGYTF.

The chain is built from TRBV4-1 and TRBJ1-1; no clear D. The ends were cut back, 1 base at V and 3 bases at J, with 6 bases in the middle. This CDR3 is built from 13 residues. The germline gives CDR1 MGHRA, CDR2 YSYEKL. CDR3 sequence (DNA): TGCGCCAGCAGCCAAGCTCTCCACACTGAAGCTTTCTTT. Encoded protein: CASSQALHTEAFF.